This T cell receptor (beta chain) was recorded in a study of CXCR3-negative and CXCR3-positive naive CD8 T cells. Study conclusions and caveats: Surface CD5 looked about the same in the naive subsets, so the authors worked out TCR strength from TRB CDR3 properties. Both naive subsets, CXCR3-negative and CXCR3-positive, displayed similar TRBV-TRBJ usage, unlike memory cells.

A word on this clonotype: Its target is not known.

Triplicate sorting captured some 290,000 cells each from every CD8+ T cell subset. Germline V gene data show CDR1 as MDHEN and CDR2 as SYDVKM. This CDR3 region has 16 residues. Libraries of TRB cDNA were made by 5' RACE and carried UMIs. Reprocessing the 5' RACE reads, TCRdb reports a single entry for every CDR3 protein and omits DNA. The sample table includes 45,000 or so distinct CDR3 sequences. This rearrangement joins TRBV28 to TRBJ2-5; TCRdb reports TRBD2, a call that lacks DNA to check it against. This receptor was taken from a human donor in good health. Some clones in this sample may be carry-over from other donors' samples. Specimen: memory CD8+ T cells from blood. The CDR3: CASSFRMTLPRETQYF.